One sample yielded the 7 T cell receptor beta chains listed below, sequenced in a study of T cell clusters in autoimmune cytopenias. About 39,000 genome equivalents of blood DNA were amplified for TRB. One tube held mixed TRB-A and TRB-B primer pools for touch-down PCR. TCRdb reanalyzed the multiplex PCR reads and collapses them to one entry per CDR3 protein, without DNA. The ten top clones account for 2% to 2.5%, within a sample of some 15,000 distinct CDR3 sequences. The specimen sequenced was peripheral blood. All receptors come from a human donor with an autoimmune cytopenia or autoimmune hepatitis (not recorded which).

This clonotype registers medium-sized (0.01 to 0.1%) by frequency. This chain joins TRBV29-1 and TRBJ2-1; TCRdb reports TRBD1, a call that lacks DNA to check it against. The CDR3 covers 13 residues. The germline V gene encodes CDR1 SQVTM and CDR2 ANQGSEA. The CDR3 here is CSVPGGQHNEQFF.

Frequency places this clonotype as medium-sized. The chain joins TRBV6-6 to TRBJ2-1. The CDR3 is made up of 14 amino acids. CDR1 and CDR2 from the germline V gene are MNHNY and SVGAGI (reference sequence). This chain's CDR3 is CASSYSRVYNEQFF.

The chain joins TRBV6-1 to TRBJ1-6; the D call of TRBD1 rests on TCRdb alone, since no DNA is present to check it. Per the germline V gene, CDR1 is MNHNS and CDR2 is SASEGT. The CDR3 contains 13 residues. The CDR3 here is CASSEDPAPPLHF.

The chain joins TRBV6-5 to TRBJ1-5; TCRdb returns TRBD1, unconfirmable since there is no DNA. The CDR3 sequence is 15 residues long. Per the germline V gene, CDR1 is MNHEY and CDR2 is SVGAGI. CDR3: CASNTGTGIEQPQHF.

CDR3 protein: CASSQQTGGAFF. The chain combines TRBV6-5 with TRBJ1-1; the D call of TRBD1 rests on TCRdb alone, since no DNA is present to check it. This CDR3 contains 12 residues. Per germline, CDR1 MNHEY and CDR2 SVGAGI.

The rearrangement joins TRBV7-6 to TRBJ2-2. Germline values: CDR1 SGHVS, CDR2 FNYEAQ. The CDR3 spans 17 residues. The CDR3 protein is CASSQTGTSRLTGELFF.

This clonotype is deemed medium-sized by its frequency. The rearrangement uses TRBV29-1 and TRBJ2-5. Germline loops: CDR1 SQVTM, CDR2 ANQGSEA. CDR3 length: 12 residues. The CDR3 is CSAGRHQETQYF. The entire variable domain, with the rest obtained from reference TRBV29-1 and TRBJ2-5, is as follows: SAVISQKPSRDICQRGTSLTIQCQVDSQVTMMFWYRQQPGQSLTLIATANQGSEATYESGFVIDKFPISRPNLTFSTLTVSNMSPEDSSIYLCSAGRHQETQYFGPGTRLLVL.